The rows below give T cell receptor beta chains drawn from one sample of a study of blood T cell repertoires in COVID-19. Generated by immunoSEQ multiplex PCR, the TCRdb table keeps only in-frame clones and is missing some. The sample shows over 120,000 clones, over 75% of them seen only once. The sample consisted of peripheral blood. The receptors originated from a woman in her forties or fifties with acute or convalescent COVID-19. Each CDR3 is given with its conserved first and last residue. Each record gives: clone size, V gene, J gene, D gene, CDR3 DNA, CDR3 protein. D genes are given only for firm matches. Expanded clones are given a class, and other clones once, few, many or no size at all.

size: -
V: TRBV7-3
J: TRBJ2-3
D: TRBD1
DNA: TGTGCCAGCAGCCCAAAGGGGGCGCAAACAGATACGCAGTATTTT
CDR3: CASSPKGAQTDTQYF

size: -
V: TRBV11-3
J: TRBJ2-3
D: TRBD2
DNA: TGTGCCAGCAGCCCAGGTCCCGGGACTAGCGTGTCCACAGATACGCAGTATTTT
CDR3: CASSPGPGTSVSTDTQYF

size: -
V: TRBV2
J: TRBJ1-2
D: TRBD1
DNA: TGTGCCAGCAGTACGCCCCGGACAGGGGGCGTTATCCACTATGGCTACACCTTC
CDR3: CASSTPRTGGVIHYGYTF

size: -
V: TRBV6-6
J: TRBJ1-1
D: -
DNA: TGTGCCAGCAGTCGCCAAACCACACCTCAGGTGAACACTGAAGCTTTCTTT
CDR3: CASSRQTTPQVNTEAFF

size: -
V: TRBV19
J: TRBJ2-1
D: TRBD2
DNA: TGTGCCAGTAGTACTATAGCGGGAGTATCCTACAATGAGCAGTTCTTC
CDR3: CASSTIAGVSYNEQFF

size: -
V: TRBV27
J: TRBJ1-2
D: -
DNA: TGTGCCAGCAGTTTAGTTTCCGGGGGGTCTCATGGCTACACCTTC
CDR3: CASSLVSGGSHGYTF

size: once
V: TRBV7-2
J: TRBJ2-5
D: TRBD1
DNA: TGTGCCAGCAGCTTAGGAGGGACAGAAGAGACCCAGTACTTC
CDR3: CASSLGGTEETQYF

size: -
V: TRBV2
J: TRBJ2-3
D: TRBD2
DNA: TGTGCCAGCAGCGTTAAAGCGGGGAGGACAGATACGCAGTATTTT
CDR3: CASSVKAGRTDTQYF

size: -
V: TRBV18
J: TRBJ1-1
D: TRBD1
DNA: TGTGCCAGCTCACCAGGGACAGGGACCTTTAACACTGAAGCTTTCTTT
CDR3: CASSPGTGTFNTEAFF

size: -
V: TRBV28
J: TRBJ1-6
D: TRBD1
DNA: TGTGCCAGCAGTTTGAGTGGGGGGCCCTTAGGACAGGGAGTCCCACCCCTCCACTTT
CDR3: CASSLSGGPLGQGVPPLHF

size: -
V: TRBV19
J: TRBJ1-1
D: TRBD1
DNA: TGTGCCAGTAGTATCCGGGACAGGGCCACTGAAGCTTTCTTT
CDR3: CASSIRDRATEAFF

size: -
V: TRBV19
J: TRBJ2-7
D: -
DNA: TGTGCCAGTAGTTTGACAAGGACCTACGAGCAGTACTTC
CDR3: CASSLTRTYEQYF

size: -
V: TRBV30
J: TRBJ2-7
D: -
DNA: TGTGCCTGGAGTGTGGGTGGAGGGCTCTACGAGCAGTACTTC
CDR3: CAWSVGGGLYEQYF

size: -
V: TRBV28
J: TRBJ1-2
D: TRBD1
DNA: TGTGCCAGCAGTCAGACAGGGGACTCCTATGGCTACACCTTC
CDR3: CASSQTGDSYGYTF

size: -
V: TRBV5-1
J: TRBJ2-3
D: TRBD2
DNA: TGCGCCAGCAGCTTCGGGACTAGCGGCGGAGATACGCAGTATTTT
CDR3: CASSFGTSGGDTQYF

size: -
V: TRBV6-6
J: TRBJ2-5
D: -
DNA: TGTGCCAGCAGTTACCCTACTACCGAAGGAGAGACCCAGTACTTC
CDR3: CASSYPTTEGETQYF